Following are 9 T cell receptor beta chains from one sample sequenced in a study of shared clonotypes between healthy human individuals (dated by TCRdb to about 2020). Library method: the immunoSEQ multiplex PCR assay. TCRdb holds this immuneACCESS table with in-frame rearrangements only. Some clones are missing; in checked studies, unresolved V genes explain under half, and the rest has no known cause. The sample yields approximately 92,000 clones; around 68% were counted once. About half of the sample rests with the top ten. The sample consisted of memory CD8+ T cells sorted from blood. The sample's cell subset or site label is to be understood as: CD45RO+ cells pooled with CCR7-negative TemRA cells. These receptors were taken from a man aged 25-45 years in good health.

The J gene is TRBJ2-3, the V gene TRBV7-2; 12 nucleotides align to TRBD2. CDR3 size: 15 residues. The germline V gene encodes CDR1 SGHTA and CDR2 FQGNSA. J gave up 5 bases and V 4 bases, and 4 bases lay outside the gene matches. In nucleotides, the CDR3 is TGTGCCAGCAGCTGGACTAGCGGGATATTAGATACGCAGTATTTT. It specifies CASSWTSGILDTQYF.

This rearrangement joins TRBV2 to TRBJ2-7; D may be TRBD1 or TRBD2 (5 bases each). The CDR3 spans 17 residues. The V and J ends lost 0 bases and 0 bases respectively, with 15 bases between them. Per the germline V gene, CDR1 is SNHLY and CDR2 is FYNNEI. The CDR3 spells CASSEARGEISSYEQYF. The CDR3 DNA is TGTGCCAGCAGTGAAGCCCGAGGGGAAATAAGCTCCTACGAGCAGTACTTC.

By frequency in the sample, this clone is medium-sized. The identical CDR3 is also encoded by other nucleotide sequences in the sample. V is TRBV11-2 and J is TRBJ2-3; D is ambiguous. Germline V gene lookup returns CDR1 SGHAT and CDR2 FQNNGV. This CDR3 comprises 14 residues. V shed 5 bases and J shed 7 bases, with 16 bases lying between them. This chain's CDR3 is CASSPPNLAYTQYF. The CDR3 DNA reads TGTGCCAGCAGCCCACCGAATCTCGCCTATACGCAGTATTTT.

The chain recombines TRBV10-3 with TRBJ2-2; 8 bases line up with TRBD2. Germline V gene data show CDR1 as ENHRY and CDR2 as SYGVKD. V dropped 6 bases and J dropped 1; count of bases not matched to a gene: 13. This CDR3 has 18 residues. The CDR3 DNA reads as TGTGCCATCAGGACTACCCCCTTAGGGACTAGGAACACCGGGGAGCTGTTTTTT. It specifies CAIRTTPLGTRNTGELFF.

This clone was detected only a few times. The chain couples TRBV2 to TRBJ1-5; 8 bases match TRBD1. Losses at the gene ends were 5 bases for V and 2 bases for J; bases not matched to a gene: 5. Germline-derived CDR1 and CDR2 are SNHLY and FYNNEI. The CDR3 length is 15 residues. CDR3 in amino acids: CASSPDRAGNQPQHF. CDR3 sequence (DNA): TGTGCCAGCAGTCCGGACAGGGCGGGCAATCAGCCCCAGCATTTT.

A note on this clone: Other DNA sequences of this sample code for an identical CDR3. In nucleotides, the CDR3 is TGTGCCAGCAGTTTATTATCCTACGAGCAGTACTTC. It codes for CASSLLSYEQYF. The rearrangement uses TRBV28 and TRBJ2-7; D ambiguous. This CDR3 is 12 amino acids long. Germline V gene sequence: CDR1 MDHEN, CDR2 SYDVKM. V shed 1 base and J shed 1 base, with 2 bases lying between them.

V and J are TRBV28 and TRBJ2-7; D is unclear. The CDR3 covers 12 residues. The germline V gene encodes CDR1 MDHEN and CDR2 SYDVKM. V lost 4 bases, J lost 2 bases, and 6 bases lay in between. The CDR3 DNA follows: TGTGCCAGCAGTTACGTGGCCTACGAGCAGTACTTC. It is translated as CASSYVAYEQYF.

The rearrangement uses TRBV4-3 and TRBJ2-7, with D possibly being TRBD1 or TRBD2 (5 bases each). CDR3 length equals 16 residues. Looked up from germline, CDR1 is LGHNA and CDR2 is YSLEER. The V and J ends lost 0 bases and 2 bases respectively, with 14 bases between them. This CDR3 reads CASSQDTGRDPYEQYF. The CDR3 nucleotides read TGCGCCAGCAGCCAAGATACCGGCAGGGACCCCTACGAGCAGTACTTC.

The chain uses TRBV7-2 and TRBJ2-1; 8 bases match TRBD2. The CDR3 is 15 residues long. J was trimmed by 1 base and V by 5 bases; bases with no gene match: 4. Germline CDR1 reads SGHTA; CDR2 reads FQGNSA. The CDR3 region is CASSRTSGSYNEQFF. For the CDR3, the DNA is TGTGCCAGCAGCCGAACTAGCGGTTCCTACAATGAGCAGTTCTTC.